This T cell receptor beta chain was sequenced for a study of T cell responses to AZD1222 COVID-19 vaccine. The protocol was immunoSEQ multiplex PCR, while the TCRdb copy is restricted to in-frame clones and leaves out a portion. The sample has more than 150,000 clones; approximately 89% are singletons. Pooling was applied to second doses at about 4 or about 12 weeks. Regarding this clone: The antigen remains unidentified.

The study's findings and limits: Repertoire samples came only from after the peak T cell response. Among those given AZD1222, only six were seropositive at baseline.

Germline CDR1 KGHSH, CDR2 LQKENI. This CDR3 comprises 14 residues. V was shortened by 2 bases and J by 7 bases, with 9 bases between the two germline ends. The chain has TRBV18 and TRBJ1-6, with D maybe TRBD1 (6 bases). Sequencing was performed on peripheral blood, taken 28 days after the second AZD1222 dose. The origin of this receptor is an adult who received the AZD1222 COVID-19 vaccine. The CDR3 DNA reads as TGTGCCAGCTCACCAGCAGGGGACAATTCACCCCTCCACTTT. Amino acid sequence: CASSPAGDNSPLHF.